This entry is about one T cell receptor beta chain. This record comes from a study of CD8 T cells in Susac syndrome. Germline CDR1 SGHTA, CDR2 FQGTGA. This CDR3 is built from 14 residues. Trimming pared 1 base from V and 1 base from J, leaving 7 bases between. The RNA, about 0.5 to 1 ug, was put through reverse transcription using random hexamers. TCRdb passed the immunoSEQ multiplex PCR reads through MiXCR, listing each CDR3 protein once. This table has 170,000 or so distinct CDR3 sequences, around 94% appearing once. Sequencing was performed on CD4+ T cells from PBMCs. This TCR came from a human donor with Susac syndrome. This chain connects TRBV7-3 to TRBJ1-1; D is uncertain. The CDR3 region has the DNA TGTGCCAGCAGCTTAATAGGCGGGAACACTGAAGCTTTCTTT. This encodes CASSLIGGNTEAFF.